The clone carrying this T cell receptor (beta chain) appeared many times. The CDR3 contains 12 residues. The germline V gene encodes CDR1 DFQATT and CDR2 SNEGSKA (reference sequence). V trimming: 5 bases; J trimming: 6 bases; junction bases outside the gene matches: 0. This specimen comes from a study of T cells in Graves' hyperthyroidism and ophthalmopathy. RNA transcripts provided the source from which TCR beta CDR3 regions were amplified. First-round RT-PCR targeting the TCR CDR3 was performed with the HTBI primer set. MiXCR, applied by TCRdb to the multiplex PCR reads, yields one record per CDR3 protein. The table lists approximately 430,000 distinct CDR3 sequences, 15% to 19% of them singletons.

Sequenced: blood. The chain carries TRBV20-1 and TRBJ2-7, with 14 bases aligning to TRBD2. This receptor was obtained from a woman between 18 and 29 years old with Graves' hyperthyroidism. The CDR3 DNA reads TGCAGTGCTGGGACTAGCGGGAGCGAGCAGTACTTC. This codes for CSAGTSGSEQYF.